This TCR beta chain was identified during a study of shared clonotypes between healthy human individuals. The overall study: The plates for each donor numbered three CD4 naive, three CD4 memory, two CD8 naive and one CD8 memory.

Comment on this clone: Its matching antigen is unknown.

Only in-frame clones appear in the TCRdb table, and some are missing; sequencing was by immunoSEQ multiplex PCR. In the table there are under 1 million clones, around 93% of which are singletons. General study findings and limits: Sorted-subset samples were not fully sequenced, rarefaction indicated.

The naive CD8 subset, CD45RO-negative cells positively selected for CCR7, excluded terminally differentiated effector memory CD45RA+ cells. Donors were healthy HIV-negative adults without recent acute infections or vaccinations. Sequencing input: naive CD8+ T cells sorted from blood. The TCR sequence derives from a man between 25 and 39 years old in good health.

The CDR3: CASSQSDPNTGELFF. The CDR3 DNA reads TGTGCCAGCAGTCAAAGCGACCCGAACACCGGGGAGCTGTTTTTT. The chain uses TRBV6-5 and TRBJ2-2; D gene ambiguous. This CDR3 has 15 residues. Trimming shortened V by 5 bases and J by 0 bases, and 10 bases separated the two germline ends. CDR1 is MNHEY, CDR2 SVGAGI, per germline.